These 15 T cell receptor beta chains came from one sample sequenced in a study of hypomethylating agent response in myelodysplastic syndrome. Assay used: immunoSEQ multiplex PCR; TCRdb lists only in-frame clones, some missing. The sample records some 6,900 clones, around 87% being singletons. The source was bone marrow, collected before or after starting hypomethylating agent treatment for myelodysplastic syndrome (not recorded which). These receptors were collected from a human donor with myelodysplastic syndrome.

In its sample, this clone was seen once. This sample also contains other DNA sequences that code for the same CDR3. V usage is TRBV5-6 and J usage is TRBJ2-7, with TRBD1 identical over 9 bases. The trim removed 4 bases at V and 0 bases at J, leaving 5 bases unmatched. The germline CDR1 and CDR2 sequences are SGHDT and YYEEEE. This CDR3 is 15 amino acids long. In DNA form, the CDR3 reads TGTGCCAGCAGCCCTCTGACAGGGGGCTCCTACGAGCAGTACGTC. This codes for CASSPLTGGSYEQYV.

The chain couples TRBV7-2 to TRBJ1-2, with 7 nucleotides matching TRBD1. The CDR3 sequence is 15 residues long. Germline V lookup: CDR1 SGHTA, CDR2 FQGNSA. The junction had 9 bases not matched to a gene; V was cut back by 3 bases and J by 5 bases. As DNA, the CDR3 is TGTGCCAGCAGCTTTTGGGACAGTGCGCCGTATGGCTACACCTTC. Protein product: CASSFWDSAPYGYTF.

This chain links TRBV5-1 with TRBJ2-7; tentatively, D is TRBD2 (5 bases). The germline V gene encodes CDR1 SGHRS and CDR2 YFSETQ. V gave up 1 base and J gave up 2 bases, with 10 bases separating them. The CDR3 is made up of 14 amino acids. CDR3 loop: CASSLTWETYEQYF. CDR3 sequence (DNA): TGCGCCAGCAGCTTGACGTGGGAGACCTACGAGCAGTACTTC.

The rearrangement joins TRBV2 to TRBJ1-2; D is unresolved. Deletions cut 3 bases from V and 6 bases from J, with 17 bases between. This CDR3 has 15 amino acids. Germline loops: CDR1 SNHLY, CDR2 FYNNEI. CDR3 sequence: CASSESAGSYHGYTF. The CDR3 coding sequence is TGTGCCAGCAGTGAGTCGGCAGGCTCTTACCATGGCTACACCTTC.

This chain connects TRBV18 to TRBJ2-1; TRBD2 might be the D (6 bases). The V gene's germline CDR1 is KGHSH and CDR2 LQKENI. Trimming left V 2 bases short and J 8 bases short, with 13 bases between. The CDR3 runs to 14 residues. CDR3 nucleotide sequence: TGTGCCAGCTCACCATGGGTGGGAGGCGATGAGCAGTTCTTC. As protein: CASSPWVGGDEQFF.

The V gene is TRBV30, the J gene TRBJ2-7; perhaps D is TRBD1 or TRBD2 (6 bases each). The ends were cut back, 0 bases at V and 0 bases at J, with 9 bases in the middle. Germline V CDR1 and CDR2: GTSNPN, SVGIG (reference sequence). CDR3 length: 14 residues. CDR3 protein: CAWSVQGGSYEQYV. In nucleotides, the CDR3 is TGTGCCTGGAGTGTACAGGGAGGCTCCTACGAGCAGTACGTC.

This CDR3 is CASVRGGVNYGYTF. As DNA, the CDR3 is TGTGCCAGCGTGAGGGGGGGGGTGAACTATGGCTACACCTTC. The chain has TRBV2 and TRBJ1-2; D possibly corresponds to TRBD1 (6 bases). CDR3 length: 14 amino acids. Trimming cost V 8 bases and J 2 bases, with 15 bases left between them. Per the germline V gene, CDR1 is SNHLY and CDR2 is FYNNEI.

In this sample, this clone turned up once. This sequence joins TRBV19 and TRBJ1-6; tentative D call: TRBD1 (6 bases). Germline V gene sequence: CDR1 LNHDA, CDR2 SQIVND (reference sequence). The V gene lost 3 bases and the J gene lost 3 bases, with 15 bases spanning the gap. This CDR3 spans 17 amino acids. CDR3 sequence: CASSMSAQGYYNSPLHF. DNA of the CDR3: TGTGCCAGTAGTATGTCCGCGCAGGGGTACTATAATTCACCCCTCCACTTT.

The CDR3 nucleotides read TGTGCCAGCAGTGTAGACAGGGGGTCCAATCAGCCCCAGCATTTT. Its protein is CASSVDRGSNQPQHF. This chain connects TRBV6-1 to TRBJ1-5; the match to TRBD1 covers 9 bases. V gave up 4 bases and J gave up 3 bases; unmatched junction bases: 4. This CDR3 spans 15 amino acids. Germline V gives CDR1 MNHNS, CDR2 SASEGT.

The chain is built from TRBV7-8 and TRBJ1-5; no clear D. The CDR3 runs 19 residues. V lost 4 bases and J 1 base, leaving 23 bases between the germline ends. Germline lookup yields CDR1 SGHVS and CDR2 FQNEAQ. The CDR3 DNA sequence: TGTGCCAGCAGCTCCCTTAGCCCCCGGGGTCGGTACAGCAATCAGCCCCAGCATTTT. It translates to CASSSLSPRGRYSNQPQHF.

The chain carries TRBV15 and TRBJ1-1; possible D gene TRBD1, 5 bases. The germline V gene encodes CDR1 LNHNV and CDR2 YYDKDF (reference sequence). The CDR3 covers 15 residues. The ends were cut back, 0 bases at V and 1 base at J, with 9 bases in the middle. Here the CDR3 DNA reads TGTGCCACCAGCAGAGAGTATGGGGGGAACACTGAAGCTTTCTTT. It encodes CATSREYGGNTEAFF.

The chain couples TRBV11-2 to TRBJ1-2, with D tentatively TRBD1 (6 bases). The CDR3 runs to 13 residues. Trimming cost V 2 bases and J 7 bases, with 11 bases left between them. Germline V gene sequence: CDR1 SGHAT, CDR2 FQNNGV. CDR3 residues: CASSLSGDGGYTF. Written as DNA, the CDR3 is TGTGCCAGCAGCTTATCAGGGGATGGTGGCTACACCTTC.

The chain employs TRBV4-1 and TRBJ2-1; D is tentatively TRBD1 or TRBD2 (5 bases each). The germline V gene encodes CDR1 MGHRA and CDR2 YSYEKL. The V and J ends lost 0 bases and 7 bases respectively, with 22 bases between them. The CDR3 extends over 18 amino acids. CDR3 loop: CASSQDPLVGVTVNEQFF. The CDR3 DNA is TGCGCCAGCAGCCAAGACCCCTTGGTGGGGGTAACTGTGAATGAGCAGTTCTTC.

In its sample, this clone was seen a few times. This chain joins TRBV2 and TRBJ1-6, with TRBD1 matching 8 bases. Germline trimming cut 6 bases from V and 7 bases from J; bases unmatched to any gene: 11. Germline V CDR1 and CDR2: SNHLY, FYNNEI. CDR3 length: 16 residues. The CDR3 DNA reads TGTGCCAGCAGGGATAGGACAGGGATAGGCAATTCACCCCTCCACTTT. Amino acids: CASRDRTGIGNSPLHF.

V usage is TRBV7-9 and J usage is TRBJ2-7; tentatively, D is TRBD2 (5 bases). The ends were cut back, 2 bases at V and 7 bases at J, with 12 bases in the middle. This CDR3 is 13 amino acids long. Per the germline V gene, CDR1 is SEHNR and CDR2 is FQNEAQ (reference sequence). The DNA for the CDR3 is TGTGCCAGCAGCTTATTTGCGGGTAGAGAGCAGTACTTC. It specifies CASSLFAGREQYF.